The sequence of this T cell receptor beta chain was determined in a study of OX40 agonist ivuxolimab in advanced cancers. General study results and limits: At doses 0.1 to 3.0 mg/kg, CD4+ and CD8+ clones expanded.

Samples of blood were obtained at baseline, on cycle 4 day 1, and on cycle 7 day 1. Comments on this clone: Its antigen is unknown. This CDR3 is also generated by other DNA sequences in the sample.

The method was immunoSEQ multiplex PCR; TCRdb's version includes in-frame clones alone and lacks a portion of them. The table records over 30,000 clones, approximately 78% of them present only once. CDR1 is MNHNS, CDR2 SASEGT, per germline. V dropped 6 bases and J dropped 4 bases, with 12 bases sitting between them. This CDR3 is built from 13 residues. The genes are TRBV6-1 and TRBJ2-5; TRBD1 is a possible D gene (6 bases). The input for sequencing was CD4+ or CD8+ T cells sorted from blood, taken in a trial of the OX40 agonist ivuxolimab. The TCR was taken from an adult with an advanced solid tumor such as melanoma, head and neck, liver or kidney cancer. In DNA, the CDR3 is TGTGCCAGCAGGTTAGCAGGGGTAGAGACCCAGTACTTC. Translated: CASRLAGVETQYF.